A single sample gave rise to the 25 T cell receptor beta chains below, sequenced in a study of PD-L1 blockade in urothelial cancer. The table came from immunoSEQ multiplex PCR; TCRdb's copy has only in-frame clones and leaves some out. The sample includes about 55,000 clones, around three quarters seen only once; the top ten take over 3.5%. The source was PBMCs, collected around atezolizumab (anti-PD-L1) treatment. The origin of the receptors is a man aged 70 or older with urothelial cancer.

The chain combines TRBV15 with TRBJ1-5, with 10 bases fitting TRBD1. V lost 5 bases and J lost 8; bases outside the gene matches: 9. CDR3 length: 15 residues. Per germline, CDR1 LNHNV and CDR2 YYDKDF (reference sequence). The CDR3 spells CATSPRQGAREPQHF. The CDR3 DNA is TGTGCCACCAGCCCCCGACAGGGGGCGCGGGAGCCCCAGCATTTT.

The chain has TRBV19 and TRBJ2-1, with TRBD2 as a possible D gene (7 bases). The CDR3 has 16 residues. V lost 5 bases to trimming and J lost 2 bases, with 16 bases between them. From germline, CDR1 is LNHDA and CDR2 SQIVND (reference sequence). The CDR3 bases are TGTGCCAGTAGTTGGGGGGGGGCAGGGACCTACAATGAGCAGTTCTTC. Its protein is CASSWGGAGTYNEQFF.

This clone was seen only a few times. The CDR3 coding sequence is TGTGCCACCGGGGCAGGAGGGACCTCCTACGAGCAGTACTTC. Amino acid sequence: CATGAGGTSYEQYF. V usage is TRBV15 and J usage is TRBJ2-7; a weak D match, TRBD2 (6 bases). The CDR3 extends over 14 amino acids. CDR1 is LNHNV and CDR2 is YYDKDF in the germline V gene (reference sequence). Trimming cost V 8 bases and J 0 bases, with 14 bases left between them.

The chain carries TRBV18 and TRBJ1-1; 9 positions match TRBD1. This CDR3 has 15 residues. From germline, CDR1 is KGHSH and CDR2 LQKENI. With V trimmed by 5 bases and J by 1 base, 5 bases remained unmatched. The CDR3 is CASSSWGQGNTEAFF. In DNA form, the CDR3 reads TGTGCCAGCTCATCCTGGGGACAGGGGAACACTGAAGCTTTCTTT.

This clone occurred once. DNA of the CDR3: TGTGCCAGTAGTATTTATTTCAGCCAAGAGACCCAGTACTTC. This gives the protein CASSIYFSQETQYF. J is TRBJ2-5 and V is TRBV19; D remains ambiguous. V dropped 3 bases and J dropped 1 base, with 9 bases sitting between them. The CDR3 is made up of 14 amino acids. In germline, CDR1 is LNHDA, CDR2 SQIVND (reference sequence).

The CDR3 nucleotides read TGTGCCAGTCAACAGGGGATCTTGGTAAACACCATATATTTT. Protein product: CASQQGILVNTIYF. The rearrangement uses TRBV2 and TRBJ1-3; 7 bases line up with TRBD1. Germline CDR1 SNHLY, CDR2 FYNNEI. The V segment lost 9 bases and the J segment 6 bases; nucleotides outside the gene matches: 11. The CDR3 extends over 14 amino acids.

This chain uses TRBV5-4 with TRBJ2-5, with TRBD1 as a possible D gene (5 bases). The CDR3 sequence is 15 residues long. V lost 1 base, J lost 3 bases, and 13 bases lay in between. Germline values: CDR1 SGHNT, CDR2 YYREEE (reference sequence). The CDR3 DNA sequence: TGTGCCAGCAGCTTGCCAGGGCAGGGAAAAGAGACCCAGTACTTC. Its protein is CASSLPGQGKETQYF.

There are a few counts of this clone. The chain recombines TRBV30 with TRBJ2-7, with 11 bases lining up with TRBD1. Germline V gene sequence: CDR1 GTSNPN, CDR2 SVGIG (reference sequence). V was pared by 3 bases and J by 0 bases, with 13 bases of the junction left unmatched. This CDR3 region has 18 residues. The CDR3 nucleotides are TGTGCCTGGAGCGGACAGGGGGCTTTCACAAAGCACTCCTACGAGCAGTACTTC. Protein sequence: CAWSGQGAFTKHSYEQYF.

In its sample, this clone was seen a few times. This chain links TRBV7-3 with TRBJ1-2, with D tentatively TRBD1 (5 bases). V lost 3 bases, J lost 3 bases, and 17 bases lay in between. CDR1 is SGHTA and CDR2 is FQGTGA in the germline V gene. CDR3 size: 16 residues. This chain's CDR3 is CASSFPTGSQDYGYTF. CDR3 DNA: TGTGCCAGCAGCTTTCCCACAGGCTCCCAGGACTATGGCTACACCTTC. Using reference TRBV7-3 and TRBJ1-2 for the parts outside the CDR3, the full variable domain is GAGVSQTPSNKVTEKGKYVELRCDPISGHTALYWYRQSLGQGPEFLIYFQGTGAADDSGLPNDRFFAVRPEGSVSTLKIQRTERGDSAVYLCASSFPTGSQDYGYTFGSGTRLTVV.

This clone was counted only a few times. As DNA, the CDR3 is TGTGCCAGCAGTGAAATACAGGGGTTCACCGGGGAGCTGTTTTTT. It is translated as CASSEIQGFTGELFF. V gene TRBV6-1 combines with J gene TRBJ2-2; 7 positions match TRBD1. From germline, CDR1 is MNHNS and CDR2 SASEGT. This CDR3 has 15 amino acids. V lost 2 bases and J lost 4; bases outside the gene matches: 4.

The V and J genes are TRBV19 and TRBJ2-5; 12 bases match TRBD1. The CDR3 extends over 16 amino acids. J lost 5 bases, V lost 5 bases, and 9 bases had no gene match. CDR1 and CDR2 (germline): LNHDA, SQIVND (reference sequence). The CDR3 here is CASSPPWGQGAETQYF. The CDR3 bases are TGTGCCAGTAGTCCGCCCTGGGGACAGGGGGCCGAGACCCAGTACTTC.

The chain joins TRBV25-1 to TRBJ2-1; 10 bases agree with TRBD2. The CDR3 runs to 18 residues. Germline assignment: CDR1 MGHDK and CDR2 SYGVNS. V shed 3 bases, J shed 5 bases, and the junction held 13 bases outside the gene matches. DNA for the CDR3: TGTGCCAGCAGTGAGTGGATCTCCAGCGGGAGGGGAAACAATGAGCAGTTCTTC. Protein product: CASSEWISSGRGNNEQFF.

In its sample, this clone was seen a few times. The chain joins TRBV2 to TRBJ1-1; 9 nucleotides match TRBD1. This CDR3 contains 14 residues. From germline, CDR1 is SNHLY and CDR2 FYNNEI. Unmatched junction bases numbered 5, after V lost 6 bases and J lost 3 bases. Here the CDR3 reads CASRGTGTYTEAFF. CDR3 DNA sequence: TGTGCCAGCAGGGGGACAGGGACTTACACTGAAGCTTTCTTT.

CDR3 sequence (DNA): TGTGCCATCCGGACAGGGGGGGAATCGGAGCAGTTCTTC. It yields the protein CAIRTGGESEQFF. This rearrangement joins TRBV10-3 to TRBJ2-1; 10 nucleotides match TRBD1. Germline CDR1 reads ENHRY; CDR2 reads SYGVKD. V trimming: 8 bases; J trimming: 10 bases; junction bases outside the gene matches: 8. CDR3 size: 13 residues.

The chain joins TRBV7-9 to TRBJ2-1; 8 positions agree with TRBD2. The length of the CDR3 is 17 residues. V shed 5 bases and J 0 bases; nucleotides not matched to a gene: 9. Germline lookup yields CDR1 SEHNR and CDR2 FQNEAQ (reference sequence). The DNA for the CDR3 is TGTGCCAGCAGCACTACTAGCGGTTCAATCTCCTACAATGAGCAGTTCTTC. The encoded protein is CASSTTSGSISYNEQFF. The complete variable domain, with remaining parts taken from reference TRBV7-9 and TRBJ2-1, reads DTGVSQNPRHKITKRGQNVTFRCDPISEHNRLYWYRQTLGQGPEFLTYFQNEAQLEKSRLLSDRFSAERPKGSFSTLEIQRTEQGDSAMYLCASSTTSGSISYNEQFFGPGTRLTVL.

This chain links TRBV5-1 with TRBJ1-1, with D possibly matching TRBD1 (5 bases). CDR1 and CDR2 from the germline V gene are SGHRS and YFSETQ. The V end lost 4 bases, the J end lost 0 bases, and 16 bases lay between the germline ends. The CDR3 extends over 16 amino acids. The CDR3 nucleotides read TGCGCCAGCAGCCCGGTCGGGGGGGGTATGAACACTGAAGCTTTCTTT. Encoded protein: CASSPVGGGMNTEAFF.

This chain connects TRBV14 to TRBJ2-7, with 8 bases lining up with TRBD1. V trimming: 8 bases; J trimming: 4 bases; junction bases outside the gene matches: 10. CDR1 is SGHDN, CDR2 FVKESK, per germline. CDR3 length: 14 amino acids. This CDR3 reads CASGPGGFLYEQYF. DNA for the CDR3: TGTGCCAGCGGACCAGGGGGCTTTTTGTACGAGCAGTACTTC.

This clone was found many times. The rearrangement uses TRBV28 and TRBJ1-6, with TRBD1 as a possible D gene (5 bases). Trimming removed 2 bases from V and 11 bases from J, with 16 bases in between. This CDR3 spans 15 amino acids. Germline V gives CDR1 MDHEN, CDR2 SYDVKM. CDR3 protein: CASSLVGSIRAPLHF. Written as DNA, the CDR3 is TGTGCCAGCAGTTTAGTCGGCTCTATCAGGGCACCCCTCCACTTT.

This clone was counted a few times. V and J are TRBV18 and TRBJ2-7; 9 positions match TRBD1. This CDR3 spans 15 amino acids. V lost 3 bases to trimming and J lost 5 bases; unmatched junction nucleotides: 8. Germline V CDR1 and CDR2: KGHSH, LQKENI. CDR3 protein: CASSPTTGGLDEQYF. Here the CDR3 DNA reads TGTGCCAGCTCACCGACGACAGGGGGTTTGGACGAGCAGTACTTC.

The chain has TRBV28 and TRBJ2-3, with 16 positions matching TRBD2. The J segment lost 1 base and the V segment lost 5 bases, leaving 6 bases of the junction unmatched. Per the germline V gene, CDR1 is MDHEN and CDR2 is SYDVKM. The CDR3 has 18 amino acids. The CDR3 spells CASSGTSGRAVGTDTQYF. CDR3 sequence (DNA): TGTGCCAGCAGTGGGACTAGCGGGAGGGCCGTGGGCACAGATACGCAGTATTTT.

The rearrangement uses TRBV7-9 and TRBJ2-5; weak D call: TRBD1 (6 bases). Trimming removed 5 bases at V and 4 bases at J, with 20 bases between. The CDR3 spans 16 residues. Germline CDR1 reads SEHNR; CDR2 reads FQNEAQ (reference sequence). CDR3 coding DNA: TGTGCCAGCAGCGTACAAGTGCAGGGGCTGCGAGAGACCCAGTACTTC. This gives the protein CASSVQVQGLRETQYF.

This chain connects TRBV29-1 to TRBJ2-3; weak D call: TRBD2 (5 bases). The V end was cut by 1 base, the J end by 4 bases, with 9 bases between. This CDR3 comprises 13 residues. CDR1 is SQVTM and CDR2 is ANQGSEA in the germline V gene. CDR3 loop: CSVEARAADTQYF. The DNA of the CDR3 is TGCAGCGTTGAAGCGAGGGCAGCAGATACGCAGTATTTT.

V and J are TRBV4-1 and TRBJ2-7, with 10 bases that match TRBD2. Per germline, CDR1 MGHRA and CDR2 YSYEKL. This CDR3 has 15 residues. V was clipped by 0 bases and J by 4 bases; unmatched bases: 3. CDR3 bases: TGCGCCAGCAGCCAAGATTGGACTAGCGGTTACGAGCAGTACTTC. Translation gives CASSQDWTSGYEQYF.

The gene calls are TRBV7-2 and TRBJ1-3; 8 nucleotides match TRBD1. The V gene end was trimmed by 5 bases and the J gene end by 0 bases; junction bases not matched to a gene: 3. This CDR3 spans 15 amino acids. Germline V gives CDR1 SGHTA, CDR2 FQGNSA. CDR3 amino acids: CASSRQGTSGNTIYF. CDR3 coding DNA: TGTGCCAGCAGCCGACAGGGGACCTCTGGAAACACCATATATTTT.

The CDR3 DNA sequence: TGTGCCAGCAGTCTAGCGGGATCCAGTTATATAGCCAAAAACATTCAGTACTTC. It yields the protein CASSLAGSSYIAKNIQYF. The chain carries TRBV11-2 and TRBJ2-4; 9 bases are shared with TRBD2. V lost 6 bases, J lost 0 bases, and 12 bases stayed unmatched. The CDR3 loop spans 18 amino acids. In germline, CDR1 is SGHAT, CDR2 FQNNGV.